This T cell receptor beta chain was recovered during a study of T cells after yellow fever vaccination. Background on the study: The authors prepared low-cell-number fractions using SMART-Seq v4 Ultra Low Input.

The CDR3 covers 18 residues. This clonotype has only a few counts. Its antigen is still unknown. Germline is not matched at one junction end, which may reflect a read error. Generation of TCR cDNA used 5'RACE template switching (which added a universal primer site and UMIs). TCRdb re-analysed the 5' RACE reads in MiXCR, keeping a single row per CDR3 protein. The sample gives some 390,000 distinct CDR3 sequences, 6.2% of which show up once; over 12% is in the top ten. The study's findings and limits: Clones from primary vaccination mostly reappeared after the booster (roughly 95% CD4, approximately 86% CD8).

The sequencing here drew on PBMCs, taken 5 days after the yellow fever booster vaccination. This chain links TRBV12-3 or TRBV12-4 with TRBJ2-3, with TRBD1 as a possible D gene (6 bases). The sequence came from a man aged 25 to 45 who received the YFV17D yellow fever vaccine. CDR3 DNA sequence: TGTGCCTGCAGCACTTGGGGGCGAGACCTCGAGGGGCCAGATACGCAGTATTTT. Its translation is CACSTWGRDLEGPDTQYF.